This TCR beta chain stems from a study of shared clonotypes between healthy human individuals. About this clone itself: Antigen specificity is unknown.

This CDR3 is 14 amino acids long. CDR1 is SGHVS and CDR2 is FNYEAQ in the germline V gene. Trimming shortened V by 6 bases and J by 5 bases, and 13 bases separated the two germline ends. Study-level findings and limits: Represented diversity (both genetic and exposure-history) was limited by the small number of donors. The sole specimen, blood, was sampled, and tissue repertoires likely differ.

Assay: immunoSEQ multiplex PCR; the TCRdb copy retains only in-frame clones and omits some. The sample holds over 750,000 clones; 96% are singletons and the top ten take approximately 0.2%. CD8 cells classed as naive were CD45RO-negative and positively selected for CCR7, excluding terminally differentiated effector memory CD45RA+ cells. Every donor, a Caucasian adult, lived in Nashville, Tennessee. Sequenced input: naive CD8+ T cells sorted from blood. The chain joins TRBV7-6 to TRBJ2-2, with D perhaps matching TRBD2 (5 bases). The origin of this receptor is a man aged 25 to 45 in good health. The CDR3 region is CASREMRGTGELFF. The CDR3 DNA is TGTGCCAGCAGGGAGATGAGAGGGACCGGGGAGCTGTTTTTT.